Listed here are 15 T cell receptor beta chains from one sample, sequenced in a study of Graves' ophthalmopathy and Graves' hyperthyroidism. Amplification of the TCR beta CDR3 regions used RNA transcripts (as template). RT-PCR with HTBI primers came first, then second-round multiplex PCR. TCRdb re-analysed the multiplex PCR reads in MiXCR, keeping a single row per CDR3 protein. This sample has about 200,000 distinct CDR3 sequences, with 29% found just once. Sequencing input: peripheral blood. These receptors were obtained from a man aged 45 to 65 with Graves' ophthalmopathy.

Ten or more counts support this clonotype. It may be a read error: a sequence one base away is much more abundant. The CDR3 DNA reads TGTGCCAGCAGTCCGCGGGACAGACAAGCCTACGAGCGGTACTTC. Amino acids: CASSPRDRQAYERYF. The chain couples TRBV28 to TRBJ2-7; possible D gene TRBD1, 7 bases. This CDR3 is 15 amino acids long. Germline CDR1 is MDHEN and CDR2 is SYDVKM.

This clonotype was seen at least ten times. The V and J genes are TRBV30 and TRBJ2-6; TRBD2 is a possible D gene (6 bases). CDR1 is GTSNPN and CDR2 is SVGIG in the germline V gene (reference sequence). Trimming cost V 7 bases and J 1 base, with 11 bases left between them. The CDR3 runs to 14 residues. CDR3 DNA sequence: TGTGCCTTCCTCGGGGGATCTGGGGCCAACGTCCTGACTTTC. Protein product: CAFLGGSGANVLTF.

This clonotype was recorded at least ten times. The J gene is TRBJ2-2, the V gene TRBV7-3; TRBD1 is a possible D gene (6 bases). The germline CDR1 and CDR2 sequences are SGHTA and FQGTGA. Trimming took off 8 bases at V and 5 bases at J, with 12 bases between the two ends. The CDR3 spans 13 residues. The CDR3 spells CASSHRETGELFF. DNA for the CDR3: TGTGCCAGCTCGCACAGGGAAACCGGGGAGCTGTTTTTT.

This sequence joins TRBV12-3 or TRBV12-4 and TRBJ2-5; maybe TRBD2 (7 bases). The CDR3 has 15 amino acids. Trimming stripped 6 bases from V and 4 bases from J, with 18 bases between. The chain's CDR3 is CASRRGGAGRETQYF. DNA for the CDR3: TGTGCCAGCAGAAGGGGGGGAGCGGGAAGAGAGACCCAGTACTTC.

This clonotype was counted many times. The chain joins TRBV20-1 to TRBJ2-5; no clear D gene. The germline V gene has CDR1 DFQATT and CDR2 SNEGSKA (reference sequence). Trimming removed 1 base from V and 2 bases from J, with 14 bases in between. This CDR3 is built from 15 residues. CDR3 in DNA: TGCAGTGCTAGAGCTAGTCGGCTGGGGCAAGAGACCCAGTACTTC. Residues: CSARASRLGQETQYF.

Ten or more counts support this clonotype. The V call is TRBV11-2, the J call TRBJ2-4; 7 positions agree with TRBD2. The CDR3 contains 15 residues. V trimming: 0 bases; J trimming: 10 bases; junction bases outside the gene matches: 9. The germline gives CDR1 SGHAT, CDR2 FQNNGV. Here the CDR3 reads CASSLDSTGGRIQYF. The CDR3 region has the DNA TGTGCCAGCAGCTTAGATAGTACCGGCGGGAGAATTCAGTACTTC. Drawing the rest from reference TRBV11-2 and TRBJ2-4, the complete variable domain is EAGVAQSPRYKIIEKRQSVAFWCNPISGHATLYWYQQILGQGPKLLIQFQNNGVVDDSQLPKDRFSAERLKGVDSTLKIQPAKLEDSAVYLCASSLDSTGGRIQYFGAGTRLSVL.

This clonotype was seen at least ten times. J is TRBJ2-5 and V is TRBV12-3 or TRBV12-4; possibly TRBD1 or TRBD2 for D (5 bases each). V was clipped by 5 bases and J by 7 bases, with 14 bases between them. The CDR3 loop spans 13 amino acids. The CDR3 DNA reads TGTGCCAGCAGTCCCAGGGATGGGGGGACCCAGTACTTC. Translation: CASSPRDGGTQYF.

This clonotype was found many times. The gene calls are TRBV6-5 and TRBJ1-2; the D is unclear. The CDR3 covers 13 residues. Trimming pared 5 bases from V and 6 bases from J, leaving 13 bases between. Germline CDR1 and CDR2: MNHEY and SVGAGI. CDR3 DNA: TGTGCCAGCAGTCTCAACCCCGGGAATGGCTACACCTTC. This sequence encodes CASSLNPGNGYTF.

This clonotype was picked up many times. The gene calls are TRBV12-3 or TRBV12-4 and TRBJ1-2; 8 bases are a match to TRBD1. The V gene end was trimmed by 3 bases and the J gene end by 6 bases; junction bases not matched to a gene: 6. The CDR3 sequence is 14 residues long. The CDR3 region has the DNA TGTGCCAGCAGTTTCGTGGACAGGGTACATGGCTACACCTTC. Encoded protein: CASSFVDRVHGYTF.

Ten or more counts support this clonotype. This rearrangement joins TRBV28 to TRBJ2-5, with D perhaps being TRBD1 or TRBD2 (5 bases each). The CDR3 has 13 amino acids. V was trimmed by 7 bases and J by 2 bases, leaving 11 bases between them. Germline CDR1 is MDHEN and CDR2 is SYDVKM. The CDR3: CASTLGPQETQYF. CDR3 DNA sequence: TGTGCCAGCACCCTGGGACCACAAGAGACCCAGTACTTC.

This clonotype came up many times. The CDR3 is CASSGRLAAYEQYF. In DNA form, the CDR3 reads TGTGCCAGCAGCGGCAGACTAGCGGCCTACGAGCAGTACTTC. The J gene is TRBJ2-7, the V gene TRBV11-2; TRBD2 agrees at 9 bases. The germline CDR1 and CDR2 sequences are SGHAT and FQNNGV. The V and J ends lost 5 bases and 2 bases, in that order; junction bases with no gene match: 4. The CDR3 contains 14 residues.

This clonotype was detected many times. The chain joins TRBV29-1 to TRBJ2-5; 11 bases are a match to TRBD1. J gave up 5 bases and V 7 bases, and 9 bases lay outside the gene matches. CDR3 length: 14 residues. CDR1 is SQVTM and CDR2 is ANQGSEA in the germline V gene. The CDR3 loop reads CSASPGTGGETQYF. The CDR3 DNA is TGCAGCGCTTCACCCGGGACAGGGGGGGAGACCCAGTACTTC.

This clonotype was counted many times. J is TRBJ2-5 and V is TRBV12-3 or TRBV12-4; no firm D call. The CDR3 runs to 10 residues. V gave up 6 bases and J gave up 4 bases, with 3 bases separating them. The CDR3 here is CASRGETQYF. CDR3 nucleotide sequence: TGTGCCAGCAGGGGAGAGACCCAGTACTTC.

The sample holds many counts of this clonotype. The missing conserved phenylalanine or tryptophan at the end of this CDR3 makes a read error likely. V usage is TRBV20-1 and J usage is TRBJ2-5; D is uncertain. The germline V gene encodes CDR1 DFQATT and CDR2 SNEGSKA (reference sequence). The length of the CDR3 is 16 residues. Trimming took off 3 bases at V and 1 base at J, with 18 bases between the two ends. DNA for the CDR3: TGCAGTGCTAGGGATGCACTTAAGAATTCCCAAGAGACCCAGTACTCC. Its protein product is CSARDALKNSQETQYS.

The rearrangement links TRBV6-1 to TRBJ1-1; D call uncertain. The CDR3 extends over 14 amino acids. CDR1 and CDR2 from the germline V gene are MNHNS and SASEGT. The germline V and J ends were trimmed by 11 bases and 0 bases, with 16 bases remaining between them. The CDR3: CACDLLPLNTEAFF. The DNA for the CDR3 is TGTGCCTGCGACTTGTTACCCTTGAACACTGAAGCTTTCTTT.